Following are 15 T cell receptor beta chains from one sample sequenced in a study of PD-L1 blockade in urothelial cancer. Produced via immunoSEQ multiplex PCR; TCRdb's table is partial and in-frame only. The table includes 90,000 to 130,000 clones, roughly 90% detected once. This sample's time point: peripheral blood 6 weeks after treatment start. The starting material was PBMCs, obtained around atezolizumab (anti-PD-L1) treatment. These receptors all stem from a man aged 60-69 years with urothelial cancer.

This rearrangement joins TRBV5-4 to TRBJ2-3; D ambiguous. This CDR3 has 16 amino acids. Per germline, CDR1 SGHNT and CDR2 YYREEE (reference sequence). Trimming shortened V by 0 bases and J by 3 bases, and 14 bases separated the two germline ends. CDR3 region: CASSLVGLTFTDTQYF. The CDR3 nucleotides read TGTGCCAGCAGCTTGGTTGGGTTGACATTTACAGATACGCAGTATTTT.

The gene calls are TRBV11-3 and TRBJ2-3; D gene ambiguous. The V end was cut by 8 bases, the J end by 7 bases, with 10 bases between. From germline, CDR1 is SGHNT and CDR2 YENEEA. The CDR3 is made up of 11 amino acids. CDR3 nucleotide sequence: TGTGCCAGCCACGGGTGGAATACGCAGTATTTT. This encodes CASHGWNTQYF.

This clone was seen only once. The genes are TRBV13 and TRBJ2-7, with D unclear. The CDR3 covers 13 residues. Trimming left V 0 bases short and J 13 bases short, with 16 bases between. Germline CDR1 reads PRHDT; CDR2 reads FYEKMQ (reference sequence). The CDR3 bases are TGTGCCAGCAGCTTAGGGGAGCCGGGTATGGTATACTTC. Translation gives CASSLGEPGMVYF.

The chain couples TRBV7-9 to TRBJ1-2; D is unclear. V lost 1 base to trimming and J lost 8 bases, with 11 bases between them. Per germline, CDR1 SEHNR and CDR2 FQNEAQ (reference sequence). CDR3 size: 13 residues. The CDR3 region has the DNA TGTGCCAGCAGCTTAGTGGAGTTTAAGGGCTACACCTTC. The encoded protein is CASSLVEFKGYTF.

The chain links TRBV18 to TRBJ1-1, with D uncertain. Germline CDR1 KGHSH, CDR2 LQKENI. The CDR3 loop spans 14 amino acids. Trimming took 5 bases from V and 1 from J, leaving 11 bases between them. The CDR3 reads CASSNLEGNTEAFF. CDR3 bases: TGTGCCAGCTCAAATCTAGAAGGGAACACTGAAGCTTTCTTT.

The rearrangement links TRBV5-4 to TRBJ2-1, with 10 bases identical to TRBD2. The CDR3 loop spans 15 amino acids. V shed 0 bases, J shed 8 bases, and the junction held 5 bases outside the gene matches. CDR1 is SGHNT and CDR2 is YYREEE in the germline V gene (reference sequence). CDR3 protein: CASSLELLAGDEQFF. CDR3 sequence (DNA): TGTGCCAGCAGCTTGGAGTTGCTAGCGGGGGATGAGCAGTTCTTC.

This clone was seen only a few times. The V gene is TRBV30, the J gene TRBJ1-1; D possibly corresponds to TRBD1 (6 bases). V lost 2 bases and J lost 5, with 18 bases in between. This CDR3 spans 15 amino acids. CDR1 and CDR2 (germline): GTSNPN, SVGIG (reference sequence). In DNA, the CDR3 is TGTGCCTGGAGTAGGGGGGGCCGGGAGGATACTGAAGCTTTCTTT. It is translated as CAWSRGGREDTEAFF.

The CDR3 here is CASSLESQSNTGELFF. The DNA of the CDR3 is TGCGCCAGCAGCTTGGAAAGTCAGTCGAACACCGGGGAGCTGTTTTTT. This sequence joins TRBV5-1 and TRBJ2-2; no definite D call. The CDR3 extends over 16 amino acids. Germline V gene data show CDR1 as SGHRS and CDR2 as YFSETQ. With 0 bases removed from V and 0 bases from J, the gap between germline ends came to 9 bases.

This chain joins TRBV19 and TRBJ1-5; a weak D match, TRBD1 (5 bases). V lost 5 bases and J lost 1, with 12 bases in between. The CDR3 sequence is 15 residues long. CDR1 is LNHDA and CDR2 is SQIVND in the germline V gene (reference sequence). This chain's CDR3 is CASSFSGQSNQPQHF. CDR3 sequence (DNA): TGTGCCAGTAGTTTCTCAGGGCAAAGCAATCAGCCCCAGCATTTT.

The rearrangement links TRBV30 to TRBJ2-5, with D possibly TRBD2 on 6 matching bases. V was clipped by 8 bases and J by 0 bases, with 13 bases between them. CDR1 is GTSNPN, CDR2 SVGIG, per germline (reference sequence). The CDR3 is 13 amino acids. The CDR3 here is CAHGGGDQETQYF. CDR3 in DNA: TGTGCCCACGGGGGTGGTGACCAAGAGACCCAGTACTTC. The whole variable domain, filled in from reference TRBV30 and TRBJ2-5, reads SQTIHQWPATLVQPVGSPLSLECTVEGTSNPNLYWYRQAAGRGLQLLFYSVGIGQISSEVPQNLSASRPQDRQFILSSKKLLLSDSGFYLCAHGGGDQETQYFGPGTRLLVL.

The chain has TRBV6-1 and TRBJ1-1; no clear D gene. Germline assignment: CDR1 MNHNS and CDR2 SASEGT. There are 17 residues in the CDR3. V dropped 2 bases and J dropped 2 bases, with 18 bases sitting between them. The CDR3 sequence is CASSEMGRFSGNTEAFF. For the CDR3, the DNA is TGTGCCAGCAGTGAAATGGGCAGGTTTTCTGGAAACACTGAAGCTTTCTTT.

In its sample, this clone was seen a few times. The gene calls are TRBV27 and TRBJ1-5; D remains ambiguous. Looked up from germline, CDR1 is MNHEY and CDR2 is SMNVEV (reference sequence). There are 14 residues in the CDR3. Trimming cost V 3 bases and J 5 bases, with 11 bases left between them. CDR3 in DNA: TGTGCCAGCAGTTTGGGCGGGATCGATCAGCCCCAGCATTTT. Translation gives CASSLGGIDQPQHF.

This clone was detected only a few times. The chain joins TRBV5-1 to TRBJ1-2, with TRBD1 identical over 11 bases. Trimming removed 5 bases from V and 4 bases from J; junction bases left unmatched: 4. CDR1 and CDR2 from the germline V gene are SGHRS and YFSETQ. The CDR3 extends over 14 amino acids. CDR3 bases: TGCGCCAGCAGGCCCGGGACAGGGGGCTATGGCTACACCTTC. Translating gives CASRPGTGGYGYTF. Full variable domain (rest looked up from reference TRBV5-1 and TRBJ1-2): KAGVTQTPRYLIKTRGQQVTLSCSPISGHRSVSWYQQTPGQGLQFLFEYFSETQRNKGNFPGRFSGRQFSNSRSEMNVSTLELGDSALYLCASRPGTGGYGYTFGSGTRLTVV.

J is TRBJ1-5 and V is TRBV28; D might be TRBD1 (5 bases). The V end lost 2 bases, the J end lost 6 bases, and 11 bases lay between the germline ends. This CDR3 region has 14 residues. CDR1 and CDR2 (germline): MDHEN, SYDVKM. CDR3 coding DNA: TGTGCCAGCAGTTTAACCCAGGGAGGTCAGCCCCAGCATTTT. Translated, it gives CASSLTQGGQPQHF.

CDR3 in amino acids: CASSHGTSGKHEQFF. CDR3 nucleotide sequence: TGTGCCAGCAGCCACGGGACTAGCGGGAAACATGAGCAGTTCTTC. The rearrangement uses TRBV7-9 and TRBJ2-1, with 13 positions matching TRBD2. Germline assignment: CDR1 SEHNR and CDR2 FQNEAQ (reference sequence). This CDR3 contains 15 residues. The ends lost 5 bases at V and 8 bases at J; junction bases unmatched: 6.